A selection of T cell receptor beta chains follows, all from one sample in a study of shared clonotypes between healthy human individuals. Method: immunoSEQ multiplex PCR; TCRdb's copy keeps in-frame clones and lacks some. The table lists 2.3 million or so clones, just over 90% of them singletons. Sequenced sample: naive CD4+ T cells from PBMCs. These receptors originate from a man in his late teens or twenties in good health. Some clones in this sample may be carry-over from other donors' samples. CDR3s include the opening cysteine and the closing phenylalanine or tryptophan. A D gene is named only where the DNA matches it firmly. For some rows the clone size is stated as once, few or many, or as a class when expanded; others skip it.

v_gene	j_gene	abundance	d_gene	CDR3aa	CDR3nt
TRBV18	TRBJ1-1	.	.	CASSPLTGSESGAFF	TGTGCCAGCTCACCACTTACGGGTTCCGAGAGTGGAGCTTTCTTT
TRBV28	TRBJ1-1	.	TRBD1	CASSPTGTVNTEAFF	TGTGCCAGCAGTCCTACCGGGACAGTGAACACTGAAGCTTTCTTT
TRBV9	TRBJ2-1	.	.	CASSAQGRAYNEQFF	TGTGCCAGCAGCGCCCAGGGACGGGCCTACAATGAGCAGTTCTTC
TRBV7-2	TRBJ1-1	few	.	CASSLWGGEAFF	TGTGCCAGCAGCTTATGGGGCGGTGAGGCTTTCTTT
TRBV25-1	TRBJ1-1	.	.	CASSEVQGITEAFF	TGTGCCAGCAGTGAAGTTCAGGGTATCACTGAAGCTTTCTTT
TRBV18	TRBJ1-2	.	TRBD1	CASSDRDRDNSNYGYTF	TGTGCCAGCTCAGACCGGGACAGGGACAATTCTAACTATGGCTACACCTTC
TRBV18	TRBJ1-1	few	TRBD1	CASSPGQGNTEAFF	TGTGCCAGCTCACCAGGACAGGGGAACACTGAAGCTTTCTTT
TRBV19	TRBJ2-7	.	TRBD1	CASSLSGTGGAEQYF	TGTGCCAGTAGCCTTTCCGGGACAGGGGGCGCCGAGCAGTACTTC
TRBV28	TRBJ1-5	.	.	CASSPLWAEYSNQPQHF	TGTGCCAGCAGTCCCCTCTGGGCCGAATATAGCAATCAGCCCCAGCATTTT
TRBV19	TRBJ1-1	.	TRBD1	CASSPHRDSLGAEAFF	TGTGCCAGTAGTCCCCACCGGGACAGTCTCGGCGCTGAAGCTTTCTTT
TRBV19	TRBJ2-7	once	.	CASSIRREGSEQYF	TGTGCCAGTAGTATTCGCAGGGAAGGATCCGAGCAGTACTTC
TRBV7-3	TRBJ1-3	.	TRBD1	CASSSGQGTGNTIYF	TGTGCCAGCAGCTCGGGACAGGGAACTGGAAACACCATATATTTT
TRBV4-3	TRBJ2-7	.	TRBD2	CASSQDHPLAEGGEQYF	TGCGCCAGCAGCCAAGACCACCCGCTAGCGGAGGGCGGCGAGCAGTACTTC
TRBV7-9	TRBJ2-5	.	.	CASSRSTDREGETQYF	TGTGCCAGCAGCCGTTCGACGGACAGAGAGGGAGAGACCCAGTACTTC
TRBV5-1	TRBJ2-1	.	TRBD2	CASSLVAGGPPANEQFF	TGCGCCAGCAGCTTGGTAGCGGGAGGGCCTCCCGCCAATGAGCAGTTCTTC
TRBV2	TRBJ1-5	.	TRBD1	CASSEEGGQPQHF	TGTGCCAGCAGTGAAGAAGGGGGCCAGCCCCAGCATTTT
TRBV7-7	TRBJ2-1	.	.	CASSLGAGDIEQFF	TGTGCCAGCAGCTTAGGCGCGGGGGACATTGAGCAGTTCTTC
TRBV29-1	TRBJ2-3	.	.	CSVSGGPKTDTQYF	TGCAGCGTCTCAGGTGGGCCGAAGACAGATACGCAGTATTTT
TRBV28	TRBJ2-1	.	TRBD2	CASSQRSTSGSINEQFF	TGTGCCAGCAGTCAGCGCTCAACTAGCGGGAGTATCAATGAGCAGTTCTTC
TRBV5-6	TRBJ2-2	.	.	CASSWGGELFF	TGTGCCAGCAGCTGGGGCGGGGAGCTGTTTTTT
TRBV18	TRBJ1-5	.	TRBD1	CASSTGQAQSPQHF	TGTGCCAGCTCAACAGGACAGGCCCAATCCCCCCAGCATTTT
TRBV25-1	TRBJ1-2	.	.	CASSDGVGRRYTF	TGTGCCAGCAGTGACGGGGTAGGGCGGAGATACACCTTC
TRBV7-9	TRBJ1-4	once	TRBD1	CASSLYPPTGEIEKLFF	TGTGCCAGCAGCTTATACCCTCCGACAGGGGAGATTGAAAAACTGTTTTTT
TRBV28	TRBJ1-5	.	.	CASTLLGQSNQPQHF	TGTGCCAGCACCTTGCTGGGACAAAGCAATCAGCCCCAGCATTTT
TRBV13	TRBJ2-1	.	TRBD1	CASSFVPGGSDWGEQFF	TGTGCCAGCAGCTTCGTTCCAGGGGGAAGCGATTGGGGTGAGCAGTTCTTC
TRBV2	TRBJ2-2	.	TRBD1	CASHPGQANTGELFF	TGTGCCAGCCACCCGGGACAGGCAAACACCGGGGAGCTGTTTTTT
TRBV6-5	TRBJ1-1	.	.	CASSYQQAWDTEAFF	TGTGCCAGCAGTTATCAACAGGCATGGGACACTGAAGCTTTCTTT
TRBV29-1	TRBJ2-5	.	TRBD1	CSGGQGAKGETQYF	TGCAGCGGGGGACAGGGGGCAAAGGGAGAGACCCAGTACTTC
TRBV27	TRBJ1-1	few	.	CASRGWENTEAFF	TGTGCCTCTCGCGGGTGGGAGAACACTGAAGCTTTCTTT
TRBV29-1	TRBJ2-1	.	TRBD1	CSVDFPQGANEQFF	TGCAGCGTTGATTTCCCGCAGGGGGCAAATGAGCAGTTCTTC
TRBV27	TRBJ2-7	.	TRBD1	CASSLIHRTGTSYEQYF	TGTGCCAGCAGTTTAATACATAGGACAGGGACAAGTTACGAGCAGTACTTC
TRBV5-1	TRBJ2-1	.	.	CASNHGDREYNEQFF	TGCGCCAGCAACCACGGGGATAGGGAGTACAATGAGCAGTTCTTC
TRBV7-9	TRBJ1-2	.	TRBD1	CASSHSDRGNGYTF	TGTGCCAGCAGCCACTCTGACAGGGGGAATGGCTACACCTTC
TRBV4-1	TRBJ2-1	.	.	CASSPLIFVSEDEQFF	TGCGCCAGCAGTCCCCTAATATTCGTTTCTGAGGATGAGCAGTTCTTC
TRBV13	TRBJ2-3	once	.	CASSFGTDTQYF	TGTGCCAGCAGCTTCGGCACAGATACGCAGTATTTT
TRBV9	TRBJ2-3	once	.	CASSARDRGDTQYF	TGTGCCAGCAGCGCTCGGGATAGGGGAGATACGCAGTATTTT
TRBV7-2	TRBJ1-5	.	.	CASSLLGGGNQPQHF	TGTGCCAGCAGCTTATTGGGTGGAGGCAATCAGCCCCAGCATTTT
TRBV2	TRBJ1-1	.	.	CASSGSTEAFF	TGTGCCAGCAGTGGAAGTACTGAAGCTTTCTTT
TRBV6-5	TRBJ2-3	.	.	CASRTGEKRTDTQYF	TGTGCCAGCAGGACGGGAGAGAAGAGGACAGATACGCAGTATTTT
TRBV7-2	TRBJ1-2	few	.	CASSLGINYGYTF	TGTGCCAGCAGCTTAGGGATTAACTATGGCTACACCTTC
TRBV29-1	TRBJ1-3	.	.	CSVDKGDTIYF	TGCAGCGTCGACAAGGGGGACACCATATATTTT
TRBV6-6	TRBJ2-1	.	.	CASGSPPGSEQFF	TGTGCCAGCGGCTCCCCGCCGGGCAGTGAGCAGTTCTTC
TRBV28	TRBJ1-2	.	.	CASSLGGGQGNYGYTF	TGTGCCAGCAGTTTGGGGGGAGGGCAGGGAAACTATGGCTACACCTTC
TRBV5-8	TRBJ1-4	.	.	CASSVGTSNEKLFF	TGTGCCAGCAGCGTCGGGACAAGTAATGAAAAACTGTTTTTT
TRBV6-1	TRBJ1-4	.	.	CASSVQLQRMEKLFF	TGTGCCAGCAGTGTCCAATTACAGCGAATGGAAAAACTGTTTTTT
TRBV5-4	TRBJ2-5	.	TRBD2	CASSLGTSGRGWYF	TGTGCCAGCAGCTTGGGGACTAGCGGGAGGGGTTGGTACTTC
TRBV28	TRBJ2-5	once	.	CASRKTVEGTQYF	TGTGCCAGCAGAAAGACAGTGGAGGGGACCCAGTACTTC
TRBV7-2	TRBJ2-7	.	TRBD2	CASSLAVGWREGLGEQYF	TGTGCCAGCAGCTTAGCGGTGGGGTGGCGGGAGGGCCTGGGGGAGCAGTACTTC
TRBV11-2	TRBJ2-7	.	.	CASSRSGPLYEQYF	TGTGCCAGCAGCCGATCAGGGCCCCTCTACGAGCAGTACTTC
TRBV7-8	TRBJ2-2	.	.	CASSLASDGAGELFF	TGTGCCAGCAGCTTAGCTTCCGACGGGGCCGGGGAGCTGTTTTTT
TRBV6-1	TRBJ1-2	.	.	CASSPLGRDYGYTF	TGTGCCAGCAGTCCCTTGGGCAGGGACTATGGCTACACCTTC
TRBV27	TRBJ2-1	.	TRBD2	CASSLGLAAYNEQFF	TGTGCCAGCAGTTTAGGACTAGCGGCCTACAATGAGCAGTTCTTC
TRBV28	TRBJ2-1	.	TRBD1	CASSFSGQGAGEQFF	TGTGCCAGCAGTTTTTCCGGACAGGGGGCTGGGGAGCAGTTCTTC
TRBV2	TRBJ1-1	.	TRBD1	CASKGTGGAEAFF	TGTGCCAGCAAGGGAACAGGGGGCGCGGAAGCTTTCTTT